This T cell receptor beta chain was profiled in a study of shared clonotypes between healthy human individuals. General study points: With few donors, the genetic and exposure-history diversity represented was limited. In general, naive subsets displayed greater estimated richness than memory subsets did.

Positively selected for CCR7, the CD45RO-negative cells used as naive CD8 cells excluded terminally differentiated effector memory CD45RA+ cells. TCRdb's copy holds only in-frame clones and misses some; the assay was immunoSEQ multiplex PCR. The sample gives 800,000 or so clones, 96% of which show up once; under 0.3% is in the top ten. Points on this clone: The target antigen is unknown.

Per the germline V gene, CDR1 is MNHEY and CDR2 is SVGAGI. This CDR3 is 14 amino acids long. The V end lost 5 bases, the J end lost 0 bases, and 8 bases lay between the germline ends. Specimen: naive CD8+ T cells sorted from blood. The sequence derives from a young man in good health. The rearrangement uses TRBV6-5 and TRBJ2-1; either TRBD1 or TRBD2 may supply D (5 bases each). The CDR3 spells CASSRGASYNEQFF. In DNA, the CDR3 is TGTGCCAGCAGTAGAGGGGCCTCCTACAATGAGCAGTTCTTC.